Each of the 9 T cell receptor beta chains below was sequenced from the same sample in a study of T cell responses to AZD1222 COVID-19 vaccine. TCRdb keeps only in-frame clones here, not all; method: immunoSEQ multiplex PCR. The table shows around 190,000 clones, with about nine tenths occurring only once. The sample in question was peripheral blood, obtained 28 days after the second AZD1222 dose. All receptors come from an adult who received the AZD1222 COVID-19 vaccine.

CDR3 coding DNA: TGTGCCAGCAGCTTAGGGGCCCATTGGTCCTTGAACACTGAAGCTTTCTTT. It translates to CASSLGAHWSLNTEAFF. The V and J genes are TRBV11-2 and TRBJ1-1; no definite D call. The V end was cut by 1 base, the J end by 0 bases, with 15 bases between. This CDR3 is 17 amino acids long. Germline values: CDR1 SGHAT, CDR2 FQNNGV.

This clone was recorded once. The rearrangement joins TRBV27 to TRBJ1-5; D remains ambiguous. The CDR3 totals 15 residues. V gave up 6 bases and J gave up 0 bases, with 12 bases separating them. In germline, CDR1 is MNHEY, CDR2 SMNVEV (reference sequence). The DNA of the CDR3 is TGTGCCAGCAGAGTACAGATATATAGCAATCAGCCCCAGCATTTT. Translated, it gives CASRVQIYSNQPQHF.

This chain links TRBV21-1 with TRBJ2-1; the table's TRBD1 call for D was not verified on the DNA. TRBV21-1 represents a pseudogene. The CDR3 is 13 amino acids. CDR3 DNA sequence: TGTGCCAGCAGCAAAGGAGGACAGAATGAGCAGTTCTTC. This sequence encodes CASSKGGQNEQFF.

This chain joins TRBV6-5 and TRBJ1-2, with 8 bases fitting TRBD1. V lost 6 bases to trimming and J lost 4 bases; unmatched junction nucleotides: 7. The germline V gene encodes CDR1 MNHEY and CDR2 SVGAGI. The CDR3 covers 14 residues. The CDR3 nucleotides are TGTGCCAGCAGCCCCCGGACAGGGACCTATGGCTACACCTTC. It is translated as CASSPRTGTYGYTF.

The table lists this clone with a count of one. V is TRBV30 and J is TRBJ2-3; 8 bases agree with TRBD2. The V segment lost 2 bases and the J segment 5 bases; nucleotides outside the gene matches: 9. The CDR3 length is 15 residues. The germline V gene has CDR1 GTSNPN and CDR2 SVGIG (reference sequence). CDR3 coding DNA: TGTGCCTGGAGTAGGTCCGGGGGGGGCTTAGATACGCAGTATTTT. This translates into CAWSRSGGGLDTQYF.

The V and J genes are TRBV11-3 and TRBJ2-3; no reliable D call. The CDR3 totals 12 residues. The germline gives CDR1 SGHNT, CDR2 YENEEA. Trimming stripped 1 base from V and 4 bases from J, with 3 bases between. CDR3 DNA sequence: TGTGCCAGCAGCTTAGGCCCAGATACGCAGTATTTT. Translated, it gives CASSLGPDTQYF.

The CDR3 DNA reads as TGTGCCAGCAGTCCCCAGACAGCTAGCAATCAGCCCCAGCATTTT. Protein sequence: CASSPQTASNQPQHF. The V and J genes are TRBV2 and TRBJ1-5; maybe TRBD1 (5 bases). The V end lost 5 bases, the J end lost 0 bases, and 11 bases lay between the germline ends. Germline V lookup: CDR1 SNHLY, CDR2 FYNNEI. This CDR3 has 15 amino acids.

This clone occurred once. The gene calls are TRBV4-3 and TRBJ2-2, with D maybe TRBD2 (5 bases). The germline V gene has CDR1 LGHNA and CDR2 YSLEER. V dropped 0 bases and J dropped 10 bases, with 12 bases sitting between them. This CDR3 has 14 amino acids. The CDR3 DNA sequence: TGCGCCAGCAGCCAAGATGTAAGGGAGATGGAGCTGTTTTTT. Translating gives CASSQDVREMELFF.

The rearrangement uses TRBV7-3 and TRBJ2-3; TRBD2 aligns across 15 bases. This CDR3 comprises 19 residues. Germline CDR1 reads SGHTA; CDR2 reads FQGTGA. Germline trimming cut 0 bases from V and 2 bases from J; bases unmatched to any gene: 6. The CDR3 sequence is CASSLTFWTSGRATDTQYF. CDR3 DNA sequence: TGTGCCAGCAGCTTAACGTTCTGGACTAGCGGGAGGGCCACAGATACGCAGTATTTT.